Detailed here is one TCR beta chain. The target antigen is unknown. The repertoire was sequenced with immunoSEQ multiplex PCR; TCRdb's copy has only in-frame clones and lacks some. The profile shows approximately 52,000 clones, 70% to 85% of them singletons. This entry comes from a study of OX40 agonist ivuxolimab in advanced cancers. About the research overall: In this cohort, patients received ivuxolimab, an agonistic anti-OX40 (CD134) antibody. Among those treated, three patients had partial responses, one with hepatocellular carcinoma and two with cutaneous melanoma. Study-wide results and caveats: Researchers did not establish what antigens the expanded peripheral T cells target.

The V end was cut by 1 base, the J end by 0 bases, with 8 bases between. The CDR3 totals 15 residues. Germline loops: CDR1 SEHNR, CDR2 FQNEAQ (reference sequence). The sequenced sample was CD4+ or CD8+ T cells sorted from blood, obtained in a trial of the OX40 agonist ivuxolimab. This chain joins TRBV7-9 and TRBJ2-3; the D gene could be TRBD1 or TRBD2 (5 bases each). The TCR was taken from an adult with an advanced solid tumor such as melanoma, head and neck, liver or kidney cancer. The chain's CDR3 is CASSLVGPSTDTQYF. The DNA for the CDR3 is TGTGCCAGCAGCTTAGTGGGACCCAGCACAGATACGCAGTATTTT.